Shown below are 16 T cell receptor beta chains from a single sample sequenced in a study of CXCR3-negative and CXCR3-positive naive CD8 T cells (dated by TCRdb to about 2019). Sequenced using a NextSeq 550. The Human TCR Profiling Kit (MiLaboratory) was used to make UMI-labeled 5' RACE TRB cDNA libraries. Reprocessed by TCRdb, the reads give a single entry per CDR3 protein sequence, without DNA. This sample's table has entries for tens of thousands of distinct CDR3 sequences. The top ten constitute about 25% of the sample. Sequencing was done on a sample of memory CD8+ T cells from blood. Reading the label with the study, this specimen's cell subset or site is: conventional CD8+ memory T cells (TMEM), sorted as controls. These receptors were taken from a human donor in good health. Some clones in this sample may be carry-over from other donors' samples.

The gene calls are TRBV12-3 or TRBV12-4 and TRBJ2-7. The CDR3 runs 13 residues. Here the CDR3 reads CASSLVATYEQYF.

CDR3 loop: CASSESGTGKYEQYF. This rearrangement joins TRBV4-1 to TRBJ2-7; without DNA, the TCRdb call of TRBD1 cannot be checked. This CDR3 is 15 amino acids long. Germline V gene data show CDR1 as MGHRA and CDR2 as YSYEKL.

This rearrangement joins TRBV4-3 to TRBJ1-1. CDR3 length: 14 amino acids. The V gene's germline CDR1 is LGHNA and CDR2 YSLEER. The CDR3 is CASSQVQENTEALF.

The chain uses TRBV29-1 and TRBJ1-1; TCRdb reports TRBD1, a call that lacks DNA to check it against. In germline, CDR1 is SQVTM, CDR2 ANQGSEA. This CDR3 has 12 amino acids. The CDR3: CSVPTGNTEAFF.

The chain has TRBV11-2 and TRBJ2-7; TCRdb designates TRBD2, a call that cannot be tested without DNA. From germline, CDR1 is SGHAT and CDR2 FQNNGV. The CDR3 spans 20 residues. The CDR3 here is CASSLIFPGGIPGLVHEQYF. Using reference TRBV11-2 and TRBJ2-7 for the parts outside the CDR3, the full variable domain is EAGVAQSPRYKIIEKRQSVAFWCNPISGHATLYWYQQILGQGPKLLIQFQNNGVVDDSQLPKDRFSAERLKGVDSTLKIQPAKLEDSAVYLCASSLIFPGGIPGLVHEQYFGPGTRLTVT.

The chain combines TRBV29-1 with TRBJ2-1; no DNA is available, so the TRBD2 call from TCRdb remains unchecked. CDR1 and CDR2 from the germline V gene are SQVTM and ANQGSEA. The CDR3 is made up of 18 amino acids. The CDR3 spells CSVEEVDHRLAGVNEQFF.

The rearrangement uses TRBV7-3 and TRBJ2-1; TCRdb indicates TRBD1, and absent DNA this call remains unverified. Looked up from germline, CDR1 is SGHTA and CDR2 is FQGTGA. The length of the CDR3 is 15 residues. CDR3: CASSLLGGVYNEQFF.

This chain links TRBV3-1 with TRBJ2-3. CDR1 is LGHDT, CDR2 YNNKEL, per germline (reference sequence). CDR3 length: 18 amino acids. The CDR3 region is CASSQDGVRPYSADTQYF.

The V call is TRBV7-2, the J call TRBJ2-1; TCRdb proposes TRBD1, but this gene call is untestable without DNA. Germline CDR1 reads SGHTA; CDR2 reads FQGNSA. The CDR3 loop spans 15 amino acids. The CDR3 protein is CASSLSPGGYNEQFF.

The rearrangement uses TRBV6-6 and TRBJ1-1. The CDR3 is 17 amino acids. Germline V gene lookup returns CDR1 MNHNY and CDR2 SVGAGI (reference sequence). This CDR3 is CASSYPIDDTLDTEAFF.

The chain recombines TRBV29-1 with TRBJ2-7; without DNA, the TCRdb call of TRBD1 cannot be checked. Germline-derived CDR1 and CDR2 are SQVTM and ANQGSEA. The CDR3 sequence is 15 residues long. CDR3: CSVLSLRTGGYEQYF.

The CDR3 loop is CASSWIGGETQYF. The chain combines TRBV5-6 with TRBJ2-5; the TCRdb call, TRBD1, lacks DNA for checking. CDR1 is SGHDT and CDR2 is YYEEEE in the germline V gene. The CDR3 has 13 residues.

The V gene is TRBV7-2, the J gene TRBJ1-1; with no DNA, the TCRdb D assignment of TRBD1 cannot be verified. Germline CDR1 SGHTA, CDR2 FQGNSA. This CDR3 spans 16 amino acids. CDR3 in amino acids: CASSLTAGIGYTEAFF.

This CDR3 reads CSVVSSGNHEQFF. The V gene is TRBV29-1, the J gene TRBJ2-1; TCRdb designates TRBD2, a call that cannot be tested without DNA. CDR1 is SQVTM and CDR2 is ANQGSEA in the germline V gene. This CDR3 has 13 amino acids.

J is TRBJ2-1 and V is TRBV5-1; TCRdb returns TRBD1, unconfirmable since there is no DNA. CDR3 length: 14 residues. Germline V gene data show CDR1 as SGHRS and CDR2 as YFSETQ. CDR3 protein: CASSTWTGVNEQFF.

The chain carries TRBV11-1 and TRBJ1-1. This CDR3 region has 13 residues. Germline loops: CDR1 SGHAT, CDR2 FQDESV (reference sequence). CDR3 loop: CASSLRSGTEAFF.